Following are 10 T cell receptor beta chains from one sample sequenced in a study of blood T cell repertoires in COVID-19. Assay used: immunoSEQ multiplex PCR; TCRdb lists only in-frame clones, some missing. This table holds about 260,000 clones, under 90% found once. What was sequenced was peripheral blood. These receptors came from a human donor in a cohort sampled during active COVID-19.

The J gene is TRBJ2-3, the V gene TRBV10-3; TRBD1 matches at 7 bases. The CDR3 contains 14 residues. CDR1 ENHRY and CDR2 SYGVKD come from the germline V gene. The V and J ends lost 0 bases and 4 bases, in that order; junction bases with no gene match: 1. The DNA of the CDR3 is TGTGCCATCAGTGAGTCAGGGGGCCCAGATACGCAGTATTTT. Translating it yields CAISESGGPDTQYF.

J is TRBJ2-3 and V is TRBV6-1, with 7 bases matching TRBD2. J lost 2 bases, V lost 3 bases, and 5 bases had no gene match. CDR3 length equals 15 residues. Per the germline V gene, CDR1 is MNHNS and CDR2 is SASEGT. The CDR3 DNA reads as TGTGCCAGCAGTGAGGAGGGGACTAACACAGATACGCAGTATTTT. The encoded protein is CASSEEGTNTDTQYF.

The chain combines TRBV5-1 with TRBJ2-7; D perhaps matches TRBD1 (5 bases). The CDR3 is 14 amino acids. Trimming removed 7 bases from V and 2 bases from J, with 16 bases in between. Germline V gene sequence: CDR1 SGHRS, CDR2 YFSETQ. CDR3 nucleotide sequence: TGCGCCAGCCCAATGGGGCAGGGTCCCTACGAGCAGTACTTC. Protein sequence: CASPMGQGPYEQYF.

Here the CDR3 reads CASSQAIGGQQPQHF. CDR3 bases: TGTGCCAGCAGCCAAGCTATTGGGGGACAGCAGCCCCAGCATTTT. The rearrangement joins TRBV3-1 (or the pseudogene TRBV3-2) to TRBJ1-5; 7 bases align to TRBD1. The CDR3 is made up of 15 amino acids. CDR1 LGHDT and CDR2 YNNKEL come from the germline V gene (reference sequence). Trimming removed 1 base from V and 7 bases from J; junction bases left unmatched: 7.

This chain joins TRBV5-6 and TRBJ2-3; tentative D call: TRBD2 (6 bases). This CDR3 has 15 residues. The V gene lost 1 base and the J gene lost 2 bases, with 11 bases spanning the gap. From germline, CDR1 is SGHDT and CDR2 YYEEEE. The CDR3 loop is CASSLWGLFTDTQYF. As DNA, the CDR3 is TGTGCCAGCAGCTTGTGGGGACTCTTCACAGATACGCAGTATTTT.

The rearrangement uses TRBV6-5 and TRBJ1-2; 7 bases map to TRBD1. The CDR3 is 14 amino acids. Germline V gives CDR1 MNHEY, CDR2 SVGAGI. Trimming removed 0 bases from V and 8 bases from J; junction bases left unmatched: 6. The CDR3 bases are TGTGCCAGCAGTTACTCGAACAGGGGCGGAGGCTACACCTTC. This translates into CASSYSNRGGGYTF.

The chain employs TRBV5-1 and TRBJ2-1, with a weak D call TRBD1 (5 bases). The CDR3 is 14 amino acids. The germline CDR1 and CDR2 sequences are SGHRS and YFSETQ. Between the trimmed V and J ends, which lost 0 bases and 5 bases, there was a span of 9 bases. The chain's CDR3 is CASSLGPGNNEQFF. The CDR3 DNA reads as TGCGCCAGCAGCTTGGGGCCAGGGAACAATGAGCAGTTCTTC.

The V call is TRBV2, the J call TRBJ2-1; D may be TRBD1 (6 bases). The CDR3 sequence is 15 residues long. V lost 6 bases and J 7 bases, leaving 19 bases between the germline ends. Germline V lookup: CDR1 SNHLY, CDR2 FYNNEI. The DNA of the CDR3 is TGTGCCAGCAGGACTAAGACAGGACGGTTAAATGAGCAGTTCTTC. Translated: CASRTKTGRLNEQFF. The variable domain in full, with the rest retrieved from reference TRBV2 and TRBJ2-1, is EPEVTQTPSHQVTQMGQEVILRCVPISNHLYFYWYRQILGQKVEFLVSFYNNEISEKSEIFDDQFSVERPDGSNFTLKIRSTKLEDSAMYFCASRTKTGRLNEQFFGPGTRLTVL.

The J gene is TRBJ1-1, the V gene TRBV6-5, with 9 bases matching TRBD1. This CDR3 is 15 amino acids long. Germline-derived CDR1 and CDR2 are MNHEY and SVGAGI. Trimming at V came to 5 bases and at J to 3 bases, leaving 7 bases not matched to a gene. CDR3 sequence: CASSKKTGGYTEAFF. CDR3 in DNA: TGTGCCAGCAGTAAGAAGACAGGGGGATACACTGAAGCTTTCTTT.

V and J are TRBV28 and TRBJ1-2, with D maybe TRBD1 (6 bases). Trimming removed 6 bases at V and 9 bases at J, with 23 bases between. The CDR3 consists of 15 residues. Germline V gives CDR1 MDHEN, CDR2 SYDVKM. In nucleotides, the CDR3 is TGTGCCAGCAGGACGGGGGGCAGGGGAACGTGGAGCTACACCTTC. Translation: CASRTGGRGTWSYTF.